The clone carrying this TCR beta chain was counted between two and nine times. The antigen remains undetermined. This record comes from a study of blood T cells in healthy people across ages. General study points: Strong correlation linked observed beta diversity and percent naive T cells.

It was with a sample-barcoded 5' primer and a J-beta primer mix that a second PCR of roughly 7 to 12 cycles was run. TCRdb ran MiXCR on the 5' RACE reads and lists one entry per CDR3 protein. Of almost 550,000 distinct CDR3 sequences listed, 24% are singletons. CDR3 length: 14 residues. The germline gives CDR1 SGDLS, CDR2 YYNGEE. This sample also appeared in a second study, on T cells of mothers and their children. That source adds: The donor cohort consisted of three healthy Caucasian mothers and their six children. Each child contributed about 3 million TCR beta CDR3 reads, while each mother contributed over 8 million.

This clonotype was sampled from a boy under 18 in good health. V is TRBV9 and J is TRBJ2-5; either TRBD1 or TRBD2 may fit D (7 bases each). The better agreement between TRBJ2-7 and the DNA end casts doubt on the J call. Sequencing was done on a sample of blood. In nucleotides, the CDR3 is TGTGCCAGCAGCGTAGACAGGGGAGGGCACGAGCAGTACTTC. This gives the protein CASSVDRGGHEQYF.